This TCR beta chain is drawn from a study of blood T cell repertoires in COVID-19. Study-wide background: The origin of the acute and convalescent COVID-19 samples was the United States, Italy and Spain. Sources were T cells, B-cell-depleted T cells, or PBMCs; the material itself was cDNA or gDNA.

Germline V gives CDR1 MNHNS, CDR2 SASEGT. This CDR3 spans 18 amino acids. The ends lost 2 bases at V and 0 bases at J; junction bases unmatched: 9. In the authors' methods: Reference gene primer amplification gave estimated nucleated cell counts. Sequencing used immunoSEQ multiplex PCR; TCRdb keeps in-frame clones, though not all of them. The V and J calls and the clone size are those of that table, but D and trimming were determined from the DNA. The sample includes hundreds of thousands of clones, 70% to 90% seen only once; the top ten take 0.55% to 0.75%. Source material: peripheral blood. This receptor was obtained from a man aged 35 to 55 with acute or convalescent COVID-19. This chain joins TRBV6-1 and TRBJ1-5; 8 bases align to TRBD1. CDR3 sequence (DNA): TGTGCCAGCAGTGAACGACAGGGGTGGGTTTATAGCAATCAGCCCCAGCATTTT. It is translated as CASSERQGWVYSNQPQHF.